The present TCR beta chain was sequenced within a study of blood T cell repertoires in COVID-19. Repertoires were generated with immunoSEQ multiplex PCR, while TCRdb's copy carries only in-frame clones and drops some. The sample contains 210,000 or so clones, around four fifths of which appear only once. The V end lost 5 bases, the J end lost 5 bases, and 10 bases lay between the germline ends. This CDR3 contains 13 residues. Per the germline V gene, CDR1 is SGHVS and CDR2 is FNYEAQ. This TCR came from a woman older than 75 with active or convalescent COVID-19. The rearrangement links TRBV7-6 to TRBJ2-1; no reliable D call. Input material: peripheral blood. The CDR3 bases are TGTGCCAGCAGCCCCCTCGTCCACAATGAGCAGTTCTTC. It is translated as CASSPLVHNEQFF.